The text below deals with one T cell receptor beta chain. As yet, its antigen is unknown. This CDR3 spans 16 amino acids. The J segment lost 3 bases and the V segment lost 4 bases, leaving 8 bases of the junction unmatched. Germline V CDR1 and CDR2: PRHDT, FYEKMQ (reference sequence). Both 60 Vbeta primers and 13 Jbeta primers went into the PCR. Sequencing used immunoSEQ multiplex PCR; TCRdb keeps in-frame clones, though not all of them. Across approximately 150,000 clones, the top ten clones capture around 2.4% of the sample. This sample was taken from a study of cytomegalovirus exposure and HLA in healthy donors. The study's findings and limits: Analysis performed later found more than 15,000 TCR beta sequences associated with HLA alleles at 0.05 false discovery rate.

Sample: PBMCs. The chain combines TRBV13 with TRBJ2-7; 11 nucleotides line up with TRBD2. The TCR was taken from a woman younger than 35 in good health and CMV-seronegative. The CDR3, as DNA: TGTGCCAGCAGCTCTGGGGGACTAGCGGTATACTACGAGCAGTACTTC. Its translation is CASSSGGLAVYYEQYF. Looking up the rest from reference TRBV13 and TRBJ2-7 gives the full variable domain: AAGVIQSPRHLIKEKRETATLKCYPIPRHDTVYWYQQGPGQDPQFLISFYEKMQSDKGSIPDRFSAQQFSDYHSELNMSSLELGDSALYFCASSSGGLAVYYEQYFGPGTRLTVT.